The subject of this entry is one T cell receptor beta chain. The data were obtained in a study of CD8 T cells in Susac syndrome. Random hexamers were used to reverse transcribe about 0.5 to 1 ug of RNA. immunoSEQ multiplex PCR amplified TCR beta CDR3 across 54 Vbeta, 13 Jbeta. A single record per CDR3 protein comes from TCRdb applying MiXCR to the immunoSEQ multiplex PCR reads. The data show 95,000 to 150,000 distinct CDR3 sequences, roughly 94% seen once. Germline-derived CDR1 and CDR2 are SGHRS and YFSETQ. Trimming cost V 4 bases and J 1 base; bases outside gene matches: 4. The CDR3 has 14 amino acids.

The chain combines TRBV5-1 with TRBJ2-7, with 8 bases lining up with TRBD2. The sample was CD8+ T cells from PBMCs. This TCR came from a human donor with Susac syndrome. The CDR3 is CASSGGLGSYEQYF. DNA for the CDR3: TGCGCCAGCAGCGGGGGACTAGGTTCCTACGAGCAGTACTTC.